The 27 T cell receptor beta chains below were found in one sample sequenced in a study of Ad26.COV2.S vaccination and SARS-CoV-2 variants. Treatment of the sample: some 20 received Ad26.COV2.S at low or high dose, single or two shots; about 5 received placebo; per-sample allocation not given. On day 63 after the first injection, vaccine and placebo recipients gave samples. Assay used: immunoSEQ multiplex PCR; TCRdb lists only in-frame clones, some missing. Of roughly 460,000 clones listed, about 89% are singletons. The material was peripheral blood, obtained in a trial of Ad26.COV2.S vaccine versus placebo. The receptors come from a person between 18 and 59 years old who received the Ad26.COV2.S COVID-19 vaccine or a placebo.

Concerning this clone: Other DNA sequences in this specimen translate into the identical CDR3. The V and J genes are TRBV19 and TRBJ2-1; D remains unclear. CDR3 length: 11 amino acids. Between the trimmed V and J ends, which lost 2 bases and 6 bases, there was a span of 2 bases. CDR1 LNHDA and CDR2 SQIVND come from the germline V gene (reference sequence). The CDR3 protein is CASSILNEQFF. DNA of the CDR3: TGTGCCAGTAGTATACTCAATGAGCAGTTCTTC.

V and J are TRBV11-1 and TRBJ1-2, with D unresolved. This CDR3 comprises 14 residues. With 0 bases removed from V and 3 bases from J, the gap between germline ends came to 8 bases. Germline V gene data show CDR1 as SGHAT and CDR2 as FQDESV (reference sequence). DNA of the CDR3: TGTGCCAGCAGCTTAGCGGGAGGCTACTATGGCTACACCTTC. Its translation is CASSLAGGYYGYTF.

J is TRBJ1-5 and V is TRBV19, with 8 nucleotides matching TRBD1. The CDR3 is 14 amino acids. From germline, CDR1 is LNHDA and CDR2 SQIVND (reference sequence). V lost 10 bases, J lost 4 bases, and 9 bases stayed unmatched. The CDR3 DNA reads TGTGCCACCACAGACAGGGGCCCGAATCAGCCCCAGCATTTT. Its protein product is CATTDRGPNQPQHF.

This chain connects TRBV6-2 or TRBV6-3 to TRBJ1-1; 10 bases are shared with TRBD1. Germline V gives CDR1 MNHEY, CDR2 SVGEGT. The length of the CDR3 is 14 residues. V lost 6 bases to trimming and J lost 3 bases; unmatched junction nucleotides: 4. The CDR3 sequence: CASSRQGADTEAFF. The CDR3 DNA sequence: TGTGCCAGCAGCAGACAGGGGGCAGACACTGAAGCTTTCTTT.

The chain has TRBV25-1 and TRBJ2-2, with D perhaps assigned TRBD1 or TRBD2 (6 bases each). Germline CDR1 is MGHDK and CDR2 is SYGVNS. V lost 4 bases, J lost 1 base, and 10 bases lay in between. The CDR3 consists of 15 residues. CDR3 DNA: TGTGCCAGCAGTGTGGCGGGACAGAACACCGGGGAGCTGTTTTTT. It encodes CASSVAGQNTGELFF.

The chain is built from TRBV10-1 and TRBJ2-3; 8 bases are shared with TRBD1. CDR3 size: 16 residues. Germline lookup yields CDR1 WNHNN and CDR2 SYGVQD (reference sequence). V lost 5 bases and J lost 2; bases outside the gene matches: 9. The CDR3 nucleotides read TGCGCCAGCAGTAAGAGACAGGGGAGGTCCACAGATACGCAGTATTTT. Its protein product is CASSKRQGRSTDTQYF.

The chain joins TRBV7-8 to TRBJ1-1; TRBD1 aligns across 7 bases. Per the germline V gene, CDR1 is SGHVS and CDR2 is FQNEAQ. Trimming at V came to 3 bases and at J to 4 bases, leaving 2 bases not matched to a gene. This CDR3 is built from 13 residues. The CDR3 region is CASSFQGGTEAFF. The CDR3 DNA follows: TGTGCCAGCAGCTTTCAGGGGGGCACTGAAGCTTTCTTT.

The V and J genes are TRBV7-2 and TRBJ2-7; tentatively, D is TRBD1 or TRBD2 (5 bases each). V was cut by 3 bases and J by 2 bases, with 8 bases left in between. Germline values: CDR1 SGHTA, CDR2 FQGNSA. The CDR3 length is 13 residues. CDR3 region: CASSLGETYEQYF. As DNA, the CDR3 is TGTGCCAGCAGCTTGGGGGAAACCTACGAGCAGTACTTC.

The gene calls are TRBV28 and TRBJ2-7, with TRBD1 matching over 7 bases. Germline trimming cut 2 bases from V and 0 bases from J; bases unmatched to any gene: 1. Germline V gene sequence: CDR1 MDHEN, CDR2 SYDVKM. The CDR3 runs to 14 residues. Written as DNA, the CDR3 is TGTGCCAGCAGTTTAGGGACAGTCTCCTACGAGCAGTACTTC. This translates into CASSLGTVSYEQYF. Looking up the rest from reference TRBV28 and TRBJ2-7 gives the full variable domain: DVKVTQSSRYLVKRTGEKVFLECVQDMDHENMFWYRQDPGLGLRLIYFSYDVKMKEKGDIPEGYSVSREKKERFSLILESASTNQTSMYLCASSLGTVSYEQYFGPGTRLTVT.

The genes are TRBV27 and TRBJ1-1, with 7 positions matching TRBD1. V lost 0 bases and J lost 7; bases outside the gene matches: 14. CDR1 and CDR2 from the germline V gene are MNHEY and SMNVEV (reference sequence). The CDR3 covers 17 residues. CDR3 bases: TGTGCCAGCAGTTTATCTCGGCAGGGGGTCTCTTTCGTTGAAGCTTTCTTT. It yields the protein CASSLSRQGVSFVEAFF.

This clone was found a few times. This sequence joins TRBV4-2 and TRBJ1-3; D might be TRBD1 (6 bases). The V end was cut by 1 base, the J end by 10 bases, with 17 bases between. The CDR3 is made up of 15 amino acids. Germline assignment: CDR1 LGHNA and CDR2 YNFKEQ. The CDR3, as DNA: TGTGCCAGCAGCCAAGCTGACACAGGAGGGGGTACCATATATTTT. It yields the protein CASSQADTGGGTIYF.

This chain connects TRBV18 to TRBJ1-5, with D possibly TRBD1 on 6 matching bases. The CDR3 totals 15 residues. The V end was cut by 3 bases, the J end by 5 bases, with 14 bases between. Germline-derived CDR1 and CDR2 are KGHSH and LQKENI. The CDR3 DNA reads as TGTGCCAGCTCACCCCGGGGGGGCACCCATCAGCCCCAGCATTTT. Encoded protein: CASSPRGGTHQPQHF.

The rearrangement uses TRBV7-9 and TRBJ2-3, with 8 bases fitting TRBD1. CDR1 SEHNR and CDR2 FQNEAQ come from the germline V gene (reference sequence). This CDR3 contains 16 residues. With 1 base clipped from V and 3 bases from J, the junction kept 6 bases outside the gene matches. The CDR3 DNA reads TGTGCCAGCAGCTTAGGGCACAGGGGGTCGACAGATACGCAGTATTTT. Translating it yields CASSLGHRGSTDTQYF.

The chain has TRBV30 and TRBJ2-2; the D is unclear. Trimming shortened V by 4 bases and J by 4 bases, and 22 bases separated the two germline ends. This CDR3 region has 17 residues. From germline, CDR1 is GTSNPN and CDR2 SVGIG (reference sequence). The CDR3 spells CAWKRFAPTRITGELFF. CDR3 sequence (DNA): TGTGCCTGGAAACGCTTTGCACCGACGAGAATCACCGGGGAGCTGTTTTTT. Combining the CDR3 with reference TRBV30 and TRBJ2-2 gives the whole variable domain SQTIHQWPATLVQPVGSPLSLECTVEGTSNPNLYWYRQAAGRGLQLLFYSVGIGQISSEVPQNLSASRPQDRQFILSSKKLLLSDSGFYLCAWKRFAPTRITGELFFGEGSRLTVL.

This clone was picked up many times. The CDR3 is CASSLVVSGDYNEQFF. The CDR3 DNA reads TGTGCCAGCAGCTTAGTTGTTAGCGGGGACTACAATGAGCAGTTCTTC. The J gene is TRBJ2-1, the V gene TRBV7-9; 8 bases fit TRBD2. CDR1 and CDR2 (germline): SEHNR, FQNEAQ (reference sequence). V shed 1 base, J shed 3 bases, and the junction held 5 bases outside the gene matches. There are 16 residues in the CDR3.

This clone was seen once. The chain combines TRBV19 with TRBJ1-4; perhaps TRBD1 as D (5 bases). The CDR3 has 13 residues. The germline CDR1 and CDR2 sequences are LNHDA and SQIVND (reference sequence). Trimming pared 8 bases from V and 7 bases from J, leaving 14 bases between. The DNA of the CDR3 is TGTGCCAGTGGAGGGATTGGGGGTGAAAAACTGTTTTTT. This codes for CASGGIGGEKLFF.

This clone was observed a single time. The chain combines TRBV7-9 with TRBJ1-3; D not resolved. Trimming left V 8 bases short and J 0 bases short, with 17 bases between. The CDR3 sequence is 16 residues long. CDR1 SEHNR and CDR2 FQNEAQ come from the germline V gene (reference sequence). The DNA of the CDR3 is TGTGCCAGCGGCGGCCTGCCTGTCTACTCTGGAAACACCATATATTTT. The encoded protein is CASGGLPVYSGNTIYF. The entire variable domain, with the rest obtained from reference TRBV7-9 and TRBJ1-3, is as follows: DTGVSQNPRHKITKRGQNVTFRCDPISEHNRLYWYRQTLGQGPEFLTYFQNEAQLEKSRLLSDRFSAERPKGSFSTLEIQRTEQGDSAMYLCASGGLPVYSGNTIYFGEGSWLTVV.

The chain recombines TRBV7-2 with TRBJ2-1; 13 positions match TRBD2. Germline lookup yields CDR1 SGHTA and CDR2 FQGNSA. This CDR3 contains 13 residues. J was trimmed by 12 bases and V by 5 bases; bases with no gene match: 4. The CDR3: CASSTTSGGAQFF. CDR3 DNA sequence: TGTGCCAGCAGCACAACTAGCGGGGGGGCGCAGTTCTTC.

The chain recombines TRBV9 with TRBJ2-3; TRBD1 is a possible D gene (6 bases). The germline V gene has CDR1 SGDLS and CDR2 YYNGEE. Trimming shortened V by 2 bases and J by 2 bases, and 12 bases separated the two germline ends. The CDR3 totals 15 residues. In DNA, the CDR3 is TGTGCCAGCAGCGTGGGGGCCAAATCCACAGATACGCAGTATTTT. It translates to CASSVGAKSTDTQYF.

This chain uses TRBV6-5 with TRBJ2-1; the match to TRBD2 covers 9 bases. This CDR3 is 13 amino acids long. Germline CDR1 reads MNHEY; CDR2 reads SVGAGI. V gave up 8 bases and J gave up 8 bases; unmatched junction bases: 7. In nucleotides, the CDR3 is TGTGCCAGCGGGGGACTAGCTTTTGATGAGCAGTTCTTC. Its translation: CASGGLAFDEQFF.

This chain links TRBV9 with TRBJ1-6; D is perhaps TRBD1 (6 bases). Trimming took off 0 bases at V and 9 bases at J, with 10 bases between the two ends. The CDR3 contains 14 residues. Germline V gives CDR1 SGDLS, CDR2 YYNGEE. The CDR3 bases are TGTGCCAGCAGCGTAGCAGGGGATGGTTCACCCCTCCACTTT. Translation gives CASSVAGDGSPLHF. Variable domain in full (rest from reference TRBV9 and TRBJ1-6): DSGVTQTPKHLITATGQRVTLRCSPRSGDLSVYWYQQSLDQGLQFLIQYYNGEERAKGNILERFSAQQFPDLHSELNLSSLELGDSALYFCASSVAGDGSPLHFGNGTRLTVT.

This rearrangement joins TRBV6-5 to TRBJ1-4; no firm D call. CDR3 size: 13 residues. The germline V gene encodes CDR1 MNHEY and CDR2 SVGAGI. V gave up 2 bases and J gave up 7 bases, with 8 bases separating them. CDR3 region: CASSYVNFEKLFF. The CDR3 bases are TGTGCCAGCAGTTACGTAAATTTTGAAAAACTGTTTTTT.

The chain carries TRBV5-8 and TRBJ2-5, with TRBD2 matching over 8 bases. V lost 4 bases and J lost 2; bases outside the gene matches: 7. Germline V gene sequence: CDR1 SGHTS, CDR2 YDEGEE. There are 15 residues in the CDR3. The CDR3 here is CASSRGLGVQETQYF. The CDR3 nucleotides read TGTGCCAGCAGCAGGGGACTAGGAGTTCAAGAGACCCAGTACTTC.

This chain joins TRBV6-5 and TRBJ1-2; 9 bases are shared with TRBD1. Trimming at V came to 4 bases and at J to 8 bases, leaving 11 bases not matched to a gene. CDR3 length: 15 residues. CDR1 and CDR2 (germline): MNHEY, SVGAGI. In nucleotides, the CDR3 is TGTGCCAGCAGTTTCATCGACAGGGGGGATGGAGGCTACACCTTC. Translation gives CASSFIDRGDGGYTF.

This chain uses TRBV15 with TRBJ1-2; TRBD1 matches at 8 bases. CDR1 is LNHNV and CDR2 is YYDKDF in the germline V gene (reference sequence). Unmatched junction bases numbered 17, after V lost 5 bases and J lost 9 bases. CDR3 length equals 16 residues. As DNA, the CDR3 is TGTGCCACCAGCGAACCGGGACAGGTTCCCCGAGGGAGCTACACCTTC. It encodes CATSEPGQVPRGSYTF.

CDR3 DNA sequence: TGTGCCAGCAGTGAGGCTAGCGGGGAGGTCACAGATACGCAGTATTTT. As protein: CASSEASGEVTDTQYF. The rearrangement uses TRBV25-1 and TRBJ2-3, with TRBD2 matching 9 bases. V lost 3 bases and J lost 2; bases outside the gene matches: 6. CDR1 is MGHDK, CDR2 SYGVNS, per germline. The CDR3 has 16 amino acids.

The rearrangement joins TRBV11-2 to TRBJ2-1, with D possibly TRBD2 on 6 matching bases. V was shortened by 5 bases and J by 0 bases, with 11 bases between the two germline ends. Germline lookup yields CDR1 SGHAT and CDR2 FQNNGV. The CDR3 is made up of 15 amino acids. The CDR3 protein is CASSAGLSSYNEQFF. CDR3 coding DNA: TGTGCCAGCAGCGCGGGACTTAGCTCCTACAATGAGCAGTTCTTC.